The entry that follows covers one T cell receptor beta chain sequence. This record belongs to a study of blood T cell repertoires in COVID-19. On the study more broadly: Samples representing acute and convalescent COVID-19 were sourced from the United States, Italy and Spain. T cells, B-cell-depleted T cells, or PBMCs supplied cDNA or gDNA.

Sequenced by immunoSEQ multiplex PCR; TCRdb stores in-frame clones only, minus some. Among about 68,000 clones listed, almost 85% were seen once. The CDR3 loop spans 17 amino acids. V was shortened by 1 base and J by 0 bases, with 16 bases between the two germline ends. Germline-derived CDR1 and CDR2 are MGHRA and YSYEKL. The sequencing input was peripheral blood. The source of this sequence is a man aged 50 to 60 with acute or convalescent COVID-19. This chain connects TRBV4-1 to TRBJ2-7; D may be TRBD1 (5 bases). CDR3 DNA sequence: TGCGCCAGCAGCCAAGTGTGGAACAGGTCGAGCTCCTACGAGCAGTACGTC. Amino acids: CASSQVWNRSSSYEQYV.